This T cell receptor (beta chain) was documented in a study of T cells in Graves' hyperthyroidism and ophthalmopathy. This CDR3 has 15 amino acids. The junction had 14 bases not matched to a gene; V was cut back by 6 bases and J by 3 bases. Germline loops: CDR1 DFQATT, CDR2 SNEGSKA (reference sequence). At least ten counts were recorded for this clonotype. Using RNA transcripts as the source, TCR beta CDR3 regions were amplified. The study used the HTBI primer set for a first-round RT-PCR of the TCR CDR3. TCRdb ran MiXCR on the multiplex PCR reads and lists one entry per CDR3 protein. The sample carries about 350,000 distinct CDR3 sequences, around 13% recorded once.

Sequencing input: blood. The TCR was taken from a woman aged 25 to 45 with Graves' hyperthyroidism. The gene calls are TRBV20-1 and TRBJ2-7, with 7 bases aligning to TRBD2. CDR3 in amino acids: CSAPPAIGGSYEQYF. The CDR3 nucleotides are TGCAGTGCCCCGCCCGCTATCGGGGGGAGCTACGAGCAGTACTTC.